Listed below are T cell receptor beta chains from one sample, sequenced in a study of T-cell memory formation after mild COVID-19. TCRdb recomputed calls from the 5' RACE reads with MiXCR, one row per CDR3 protein. The sample holds 350,000 to 450,000 distinct CDR3 sequences, 13% to 15% seen once. The sample consisted of PBMCs or a T cell subset sorted from them (not recorded which). Source of these receptors: a man between 18 and 29 years old who had mild COVID-19 (a few samples of this study predate the infection). Cell type and time point are not known. The CDR3 runs from the conserved cysteine through the conserved F or W. Fields, in order: V gene, clone size, J gene, CDR3 protein. For some rows the clone size is stated as once, few or many, or as a class when expanded; others skip it.

TRBV4-3	many	TRBJ2-3	CASSQDTGYTDTQYF
TRBV24-1	.	TRBJ2-3	CATQGDISTDTQYF
TRBV28	few	TRBJ1-2	CASSFDREIGYTF
TRBV6-2/TRBV6-3	.	TRBJ2-3	CASSPGRGRSDTQYF
TRBV28	few	TRBJ1-4	CASTFLGDEKLFF
TRBV28	.	TRBJ1-2	CASSLRPFYGYTF
TRBV20-1	many	TRBJ2-3	CSARDVWGSTDTQYF
TRBV6-2/TRBV6-3	.	TRBJ2-7	CASSYFRSSYEQYF
TRBV18	.	TRBJ2-5	CASSPPGGTETQYF
TRBV6-2/TRBV6-3	.	TRBJ1-5	CASSPLLNNRGNQPQHF
TRBV5-1	.	TRBJ1-2	CASSLLGAPGYGYTF
TRBV11-2	many	TRBJ2-5	CASSRLETQYF
TRBV6-5	many	TRBJ1-6	CASSTRTSSPLHF
TRBV6-2/TRBV6-3	few	TRBJ1-2	CASSDPQGRYGYTF
TRBV4-1	few	TRBJ1-1	CASSQDLGQGPNTEAFF
TRBV6-5	few	TRBJ1-6	CASSYTQGLESPLHF
TRBV5-1	many	TRBJ2-1	CASYGVPSYNEQFF
TRBV7-2	.	TRBJ1-3	CASSIDPTGNTIYF
TRBV2	few	TRBJ1-1	CASSGGTGGDTEAFF
TRBV19	few	TRBJ1-6	CASSIAPGDSPLHF
TRBV6-6	.	TRBJ2-5	CASSITGGALKTQYF
TRBV7-3	few	TRBJ2-3	CASSLRDFADTQYF
TRBV7-9	.	TRBJ1-1	CASSTKNTEAFF
TRBV5-1	many	TRBJ2-5	CASSLAGTSQETQYF
TRBV20-1	.	TRBJ2-5	CSAEEPTAQETQYF
TRBV6-2/TRBV6-3	few	TRBJ2-1	CASSFGGGFDEQFF
TRBV4-3	few	TRBJ1-1	CASSPRGTNTEAFF
TRBV7-9	.	TRBJ1-1	CASSSSGNAEAFF
TRBV24-1	.	TRBJ1-2	CATSNRGLGYTF
TRBV20-1	few	TRBJ2-3	CSARPSPLAVFTDTQYF
TRBV7-9	.	TRBJ1-1	CASSLERWTEAFF
TRBV5-1	few	TRBJ1-3	CASSELQGSGNTIYF
TRBV4-1	.	TRBJ1-5	CASSLTGTGGYQPQHF
TRBV10-3	few	TRBJ2-1	CAISDPGRGRGVNEQFF
TRBV19	.	TRBJ2-2	CASMERGELFF
TRBV18	.	TRBJ2-1	CASSPFDGGANEQFF
TRBV4-3	.	TRBJ1-2	CASSQDLGTGHGYTF
TRBV27	many	TRBJ2-3	CASRMGRRTDTQYF
TRBV5-1	many	TRBJ2-5	CASSAAGEETQYF
TRBV2	few	TRBJ1-4	CASSESGQGEKLFF
TRBV7-3	.	TRBJ2-7	CASSPGAGAYEQYF
TRBV5-1	few	TRBJ2-2	CASSFVETGGVGELFF
TRBV2	few	TRBJ2-3	CASSDTGDTDTQYF
TRBV24-1	.	TRBJ2-2	CATAQTANTGELFF
TRBV7-2	many	TRBJ2-7	CASSFGIGDRTYEQYF
TRBV24-1	.	TRBJ2-1	CATSEGKRGGLDEQFF
TRBV6-5	few	TRBJ1-5	CASSRGTANQPQHF
TRBV30	.	TRBJ1-5	CAWSTFVGGPQHF
TRBV3-1	.	TRBJ2-2	CASSRQLAGDTGELFF
TRBV4-1	few	TRBJ2-7	CASSQGGTGSYEQYF
TRBV5-1	once	TRBJ2-2	CASRFHSAGGSTGELFF
TRBV7-9	few	TRBJ1-5	CASSLGTGFPSNQPQHF
TRBV9	.	TRBJ1-5	CASSVASGGPQHF
TRBV5-1	many	TRBJ2-1	CASSLVGGQGNNEQFF
TRBV5-1	many	TRBJ1-6	CASSLGQGNSPLHF
TRBV15	.	TRBJ2-2	CATSMAPDTINTGELFF
TRBV9	.	TRBJ1-5	CASSVGGGDRNQPQHF